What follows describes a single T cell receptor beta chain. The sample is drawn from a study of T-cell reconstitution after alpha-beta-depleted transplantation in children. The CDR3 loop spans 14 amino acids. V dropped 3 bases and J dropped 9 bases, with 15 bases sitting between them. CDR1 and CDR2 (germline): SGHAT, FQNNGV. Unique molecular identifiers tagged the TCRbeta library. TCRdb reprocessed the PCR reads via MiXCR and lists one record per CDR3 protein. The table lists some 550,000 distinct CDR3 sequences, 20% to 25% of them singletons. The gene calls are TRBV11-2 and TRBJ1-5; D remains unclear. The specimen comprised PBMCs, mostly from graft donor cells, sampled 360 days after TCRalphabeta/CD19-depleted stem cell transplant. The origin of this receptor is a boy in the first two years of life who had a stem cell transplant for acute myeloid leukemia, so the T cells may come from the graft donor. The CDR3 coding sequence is TGTGCCAGCAGCTTCTCGGGCCAGTTAACGCCCCAGCATTTT. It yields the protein CASSFSGQLTPQHF.